This T cell receptor (beta chain) was retrieved from a study of CD4 T cells in relation to SARS-CoV-2 and coronaviruses. Study-level information: ViraFEST: approximately 10-day antigen culture of PBMCs, then TCR beta CDR3 sequencing. Negative control cultures got HIV-1 Nef peptides or no peptide.

Before the COVID-19 pandemic, during about 2011-2019, CD4+ T cells were taken from unexposed donors. CD4+ T cells were isolated from the cells after about ten days of culture. TCRdb's table, derived via immunoSEQ multiplex PCR, lists solely in-frame clones and lacks some. This sample carries about 26,000 clones, 70% to 80% of them seen once, and the ten largest clones take over 15%. Note on this clone: Its antigen is currently unknown.

This CDR3 contains 15 residues. V was pared by 5 bases and J by 0 bases, with 10 bases between. Looked up from germline, CDR1 is MNHEY and CDR2 is SVGAGI. General study points: In around 67% of donors, memory CD4+ clonotypes crossrecognized SARS-CoV-2 and at least one common cold coronavirus spike.

The clonotype was recovered from a human donor in good health. The sample taken for sequencing was CD4+ T cells from PBMCs, cultured in vitro. The chain combines TRBV6-5 with TRBJ1-4; no definite D call. The CDR3 region has the DNA TGTGCCAGCAGTCCCTTCGCTTCAACTAATGAAAAACTGTTTTTT. This sequence encodes CASSPFASTNEKLFF.